This T cell receptor beta chain was profiled in a study of early stage breast cancer tumors. Study overall: Invasive lobular carcinomas made up about 30% of the 12 ER+/PR+/HER2- tumors.

This clone was counted only a few times. TCRdb's copy holds only in-frame clones and misses some; the assay was immunoSEQ multiplex PCR. The repertoire holds some 14,000 clones, around 85% seen once, with over 4% in the top ten. The CDR3 is made up of 16 amino acids. Trimming pared 6 bases from V and 0 bases from J, leaving 18 bases between. Germline V gene data show CDR1 as LNHDA and CDR2 as SQIVND (reference sequence). The sequenced material came from normal breast tissue next to the tumor. This chain joins TRBV19 and TRBJ2-7, with D perhaps given as TRBD1 or TRBD2 (5 bases each). This clonotype was obtained from a person in their twenties or thirties with breast cancer. The CDR3 DNA sequence: TGTGCCAGTAGCCCCGGGACCCGTAGGAGCTCCTACGAGCAGTACTTC. Its protein is CASSPGTRRSSYEQYF.